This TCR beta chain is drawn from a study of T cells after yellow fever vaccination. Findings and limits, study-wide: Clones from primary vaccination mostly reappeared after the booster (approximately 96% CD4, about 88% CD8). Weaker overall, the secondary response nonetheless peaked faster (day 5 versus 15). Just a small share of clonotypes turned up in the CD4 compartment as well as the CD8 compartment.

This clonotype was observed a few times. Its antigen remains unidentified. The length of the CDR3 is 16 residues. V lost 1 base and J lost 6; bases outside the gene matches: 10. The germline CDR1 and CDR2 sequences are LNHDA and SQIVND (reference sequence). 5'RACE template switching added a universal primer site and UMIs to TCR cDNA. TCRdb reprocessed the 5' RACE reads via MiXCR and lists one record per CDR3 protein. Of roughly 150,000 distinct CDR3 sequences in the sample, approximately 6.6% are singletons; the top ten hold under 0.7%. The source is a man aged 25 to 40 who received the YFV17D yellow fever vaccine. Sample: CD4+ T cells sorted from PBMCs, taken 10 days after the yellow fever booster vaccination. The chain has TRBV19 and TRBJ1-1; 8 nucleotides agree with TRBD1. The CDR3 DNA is TGTGCCAGTAGTATAGGCCCGACAGGGGATTTCGCTGAAGCTTTCTTT. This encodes CASSIGPTGDFAEAFF.